This TCR beta chain came from a study of T cells in localized non-small cell lung cancer. Sequenced by immunoSEQ multiplex PCR; TCRdb stores in-frame clones only, minus some. The repertoire holds around 2,200 clones, 20% to 30% seen once, with under 13% in the top ten. There are 16 residues in the CDR3. Germline V CDR1 and CDR2: SGDLS, YYNGEE. V shed 5 bases, J shed 5 bases, and the junction held 12 bases outside the gene matches. By share, this clone counts as large. The antigen is undetermined. Whole-study findings and limits: Overall survival was longer when the density of T cells in the blood was higher. A single tumor region was sequenced, leaving heterogeneity possible. Adjacent uninvolved lung tissue had the highest T cell clonality, exceeding tumor.

This specimen was normal lung tissue next to the tumor, taken before any cancer treatment. The TCR originated in a man between 40 and 70 years old with stage III lung adenocarcinoma. V and J are TRBV9 and TRBJ2-5, with TRBD1 identical over 10 bases. In DNA form, the CDR3 reads TGTGCCAGCAGTTTAACCGGGACAGGGGTTGGGGAGACCCAGTACTTC. It is translated as CASSLTGTGVGETQYF.